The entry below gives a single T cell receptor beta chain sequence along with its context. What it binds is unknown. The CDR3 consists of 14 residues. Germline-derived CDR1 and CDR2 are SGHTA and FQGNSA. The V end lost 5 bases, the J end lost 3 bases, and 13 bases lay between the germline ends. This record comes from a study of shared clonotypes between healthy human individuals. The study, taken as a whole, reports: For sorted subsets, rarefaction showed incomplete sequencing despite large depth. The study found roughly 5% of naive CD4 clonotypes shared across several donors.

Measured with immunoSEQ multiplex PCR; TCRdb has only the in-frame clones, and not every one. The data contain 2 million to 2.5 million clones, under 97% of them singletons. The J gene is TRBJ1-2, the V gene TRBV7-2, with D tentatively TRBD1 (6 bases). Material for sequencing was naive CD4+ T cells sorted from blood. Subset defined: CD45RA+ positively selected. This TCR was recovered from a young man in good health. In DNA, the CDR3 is TGTGCCAGCAGCGGTCGGCAGGGGCACTATGGCTACACCTTC. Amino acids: CASSGRQGHYGYTF.